Reported below is one TCR beta chain. What it recognizes is unknown. Each CDR3 protein is one row after TCRdb ran MiXCR on the RT-PCR reads. The sample holds around 790,000 distinct CDR3 sequences, less than 25% seen once. The sample originates from a study of response to subunit inactivated influenza vaccine. CDR3 size: 13 residues. V was shortened by 6 bases and J by 4 bases, with 13 bases between the two germline ends. The germline gives CDR1 DFQATT, CDR2 SNEGSKA (reference sequence). Study-wide results and limits: New T cells are recruited in small numbers by each seasonal influenza vaccination, according to the authors' suggestion.

The chain links TRBV20-1 to TRBJ2-1; D is undetermined. The material was PBMCs from blood, obtained about 5 days after vaccination. The sequence was collected from a man aged 45-65 years who received an inactivated influenza vaccine. As DNA, the CDR3 is TGCAGTGCCTCCGACCATACATACAATGAGCAGTTCTTC. Translation: CSASDHTYNEQFF.